This passage covers 21 T cell receptor beta chains from one sample sequenced in a study of brain T cells in children with intractable seizures (dated by TCRdb to the early 2020s). Library preparation used the immunoSEQ multiplex PCR assay. Sourced from immuneACCESS, this table was stored by TCRdb with only in-frame sequences that have V and J called. A share of the clones is absent; for the studies checked, an unresolved V gene accounts for under half, and the remainder has no known explanation. The sample table contains around 340,000 clones; only one count was recorded for 85% to 95% of them. Together, the top ten hold roughly 6% of the sample. The time point label of this sample denotes: blood from clinic visit 5 months post-surgery; TSC patient then seizure free. This sample comprised peripheral blood, obtained roughly 5 months after surgery. These receptors originate from a boy younger than two with tuberous sclerosis and intractable seizures.

V is TRBV28 and J is TRBJ1-4, with a possible D match to TRBD1 (6 bases). The V gene's germline CDR1 is MDHEN and CDR2 SYDVKM. V lost 3 bases and J lost 8, with 10 bases in between. CDR3 length: 13 amino acids. The CDR3 reads CASSFHRDEKLFF. The CDR3 DNA sequence: TGTGCCAGCAGTTTTCACAGGGACGAAAAACTGTTTTTT.

The V call is TRBV2, the J call TRBJ1-4; 7 bases are shared with TRBD1. The germline V gene encodes CDR1 SNHLY and CDR2 FYNNEI. The CDR3 runs to 15 residues. Trimming took 6 bases from V and 3 from J; bases not matched to a gene: 7. The CDR3 reads CASSLEGQPNEKLFF. The CDR3 DNA reads TGTGCCAGCAGCCTAGAGGGACAGCCTAATGAAAAACTGTTTTTT.

The rearrangement links TRBV12-3 or TRBV12-4 to TRBJ1-4; D call uncertain. The CDR3 has 12 amino acids. The V and J ends lost 1 base and 7 bases respectively, with 4 bases between them. The CDR3 sequence is CASSLVAEKLFF. The CDR3 nucleotides read TGTGCCAGCAGTTTAGTGGCTGAAAAACTGTTTTTT.

CDR3 sequence: CASRHTSGSVYEQFF. In DNA form, the CDR3 reads TGTGCCAGCCGTCATACTAGCGGGAGCGTATATGAGCAGTTCTTC. The chain combines TRBV4-2 with TRBJ2-1; 11 bases agree with TRBD2. Germline V gene lookup returns CDR1 LGHNA and CDR2 YNFKEQ. The CDR3 loop spans 15 amino acids. The V segment lost 8 bases and the J segment 8 bases; nucleotides outside the gene matches: 11.

This chain links TRBV19 with TRBJ2-7; 7 bases agree with TRBD1. This CDR3 has 13 amino acids. Germline V gene lookup returns CDR1 LNHDA and CDR2 SQIVND (reference sequence). Trimming took 4 bases from V and 2 from J; bases not matched to a gene: 2. The CDR3 bases are TGTGCCAGTAGTAGAACAGGGGCCTACGAGCAGTACTTC. Its translation: CASSRTGAYEQYF.

The chain is built from TRBV11-3 and TRBJ2-1, with D possibly called TRBD1 or TRBD2 (5 bases each). This CDR3 is built from 18 residues. V dropped 0 bases and J dropped 0 bases, with 15 bases sitting between them. Germline CDR1 reads SGHNT; CDR2 reads YENEEA. The chain's CDR3 is CASSLDFPRDRSYNEQFF. CDR3 nucleotides: TGTGCCAGCAGCTTAGATTTTCCCCGGGACCGCTCCTACAATGAGCAGTTCTTC.

CDR3 loop: CSALDRENTF. CDR3 sequence (DNA): TGCAGTGCCCTAGACAGGGAAAACACCTTC. This chain links TRBV20-1 with TRBJ1-2; 7 nucleotides align to TRBD1. The CDR3 runs to 10 residues. The germline V gene has CDR1 DFQATT and CDR2 SNEGSKA (reference sequence). V was clipped by 6 bases and J by 12 bases; unmatched bases: 7.

The CDR3 spells CASSWTVDTQYF. The CDR3 DNA follows: TGTGCCAGCAGTTGGACAGTAGATACGCAGTATTTT. The chain combines TRBV12-3 or TRBV12-4 with TRBJ2-3; possible D gene TRBD1, 6 bases. The CDR3 spans 12 residues. Trimming cost V 4 bases and J 5 bases, with 7 bases left between them.

The rearrangement joins TRBV30 to TRBJ1-2; TRBD1 agrees at 10 bases. V trimming: 7 bases; J trimming: 8 bases; junction bases outside the gene matches: 10. This CDR3 region has 13 residues. Germline assignment: CDR1 GTSNPN and CDR2 SVGIG (reference sequence). CDR3: CASAGTGAGGYTF. The DNA of the CDR3 is TGTGCCTCAGCAGGGACAGGGGCTGGAGGCTACACCTTC.

The chain couples TRBV6-6 to TRBJ2-1; TRBD2 matches at 10 bases. Germline V gene sequence: CDR1 MNHNY, CDR2 SVGAGI (reference sequence). With 2 bases clipped from V and 2 bases from J, the junction kept 0 bases outside the gene matches. This CDR3 is 15 amino acids long. The CDR3 DNA reads as TGTGCCAGCAGTTACCTAGCGGGAGCCTACAATGAGCAGTTCTTC. It yields the protein CASSYLAGAYNEQFF.

This clone was picked up one time. The V call is TRBV9, the J call TRBJ2-5; the match to TRBD2 covers 12 bases. CDR1 is SGDLS and CDR2 is YYNGEE in the germline V gene. The length of the CDR3 is 17 residues. The V gene end was trimmed by 0 bases and the J gene end by 4 bases; junction bases not matched to a gene: 7. The CDR3 nucleotides are TGTGCCAGCAGCGTAGTGGCTAGCGGGGGGGCCCGAGAGACCCAGTACTTC. It encodes CASSVVASGGARETQYF.

The J gene is TRBJ1-2, the V gene TRBV12-5; 7 bases align to TRBD1. CDR1 and CDR2 from the germline V gene are LGHNT and FRNRAP. The CDR3 covers 20 residues. V dropped 0 bases and J dropped 2; count of bases not matched to a gene: 18. CDR3 bases: TGTGCTAGTGGTTTGGTACTAGTAGGGACAGAGCTCTTTGAGAACTATGGCTACACCTTC. Its protein is CASGLVLVGTELFENYGYTF.

The chain joins TRBV6-5 to TRBJ2-4; D unclear. Between the trimmed V and J ends, which lost 6 bases and 9 bases, there was a span of 9 bases. CDR3 size: 11 residues. Per the germline V gene, CDR1 is MNHEY and CDR2 is SVGAGI. The CDR3 DNA reads as TGTGCCAGCAGAAACGGAGCCATTCAGTACTTC. This encodes CASRNGAIQYF.

This clone showed up just once. The chain couples TRBV6-5 to TRBJ1-3; no reliable D call. This CDR3 comprises 11 residues. Germline-derived CDR1 and CDR2 are MNHEY and SVGAGI. With 6 bases removed from V and 2 bases from J, the gap between germline ends came to 2 bases. As DNA, the CDR3 is TGTGCCAGCAGGGCTGGAAACACCATATATTTT. Its protein is CASRAGNTIYF.

The CDR3 coding sequence is TGTGCCAGCAGCCCTCACTCGGGCACCGGGGAGCTGTTTTTT. Amino acids: CASSPHSGTGELFF. J is TRBJ2-2 and V is TRBV9; the D is unclear. Trimming pared 4 bases from V and 4 bases from J, leaving 11 bases between. Germline CDR1 is SGDLS and CDR2 is YYNGEE. The CDR3 consists of 14 residues. Full variable domain (missing parts from reference TRBV9 and TRBJ2-2): DSGVTQTPKHLITATGQRVTLRCSPRSGDLSVYWYQQSLDQGLQFLIQYYNGEERAKGNILERFSAQQFPDLHSELNLSSLELGDSALYFCASSPHSGTGELFFGEGSRLTVL.

This clone has only one observation. The genes are TRBV12-3 or TRBV12-4 and TRBJ2-7, with D possibly called TRBD1 or TRBD2 (5 bases each). V lost 1 base to trimming and J lost 6 bases, with 10 bases between them. The CDR3 has 13 residues. For the CDR3, the DNA is TGTGCCAGCAGTTTAGGGCCAGGGACCGAGCAGTACTTC. This encodes CASSLGPGTEQYF.

This clone appeared a single time. This rearrangement joins TRBV3-1 (or the pseudogene TRBV3-2) to TRBJ1-2; the D gene is possibly TRBD1 (6 bases). With 4 bases removed from V and 4 bases from J, the gap between germline ends came to 13 bases. CDR1 is LGHDT, CDR2 YNNKEL, per germline (reference sequence). The CDR3 loop spans 14 amino acids. This CDR3 reads CASSPLTGAYGYTF. The CDR3 DNA follows: TGTGCCAGCAGCCCCTTGACAGGAGCCTATGGCTACACCTTC.

This clone was seen just once. The rearrangement uses TRBV9 and TRBJ2-2; 7 bases are shared with TRBD1. V gave up 2 bases and J gave up 4 bases; unmatched junction bases: 8. This CDR3 spans 16 amino acids. CDR1 SGDLS and CDR2 YYNGEE come from the germline V gene. The CDR3 DNA sequence: TGTGCCAGCAGCGTGAGAGACAGGGTGGGCACCGGGGAGCTGTTTTTT. This sequence encodes CASSVRDRVGTGELFF. Looking up the rest from reference TRBV9 and TRBJ2-2 gives the full variable domain: DSGVTQTPKHLITATGQRVTLRCSPRSGDLSVYWYQQSLDQGLQFLIQYYNGEERAKGNILERFSAQQFPDLHSELNLSSLELGDSALYFCASSVRDRVGTGELFFGEGSRLTVL.

The chain is built from TRBV4-1 and TRBJ1-1; D not certain. This CDR3 is built from 13 residues. Trimming took 0 bases from V and 7 from J, leaving 9 bases between them. Germline V gene lookup returns CDR1 MGHRA and CDR2 YSYEKL. The CDR3 sequence: CASSQDIAGEAFF. CDR3 in DNA: TGCGCCAGCAGCCAAGATATAGCTGGTGAAGCTTTCTTT.

V gene TRBV19 combines with J gene TRBJ1-5; possible D gene TRBD1, 5 bases. Germline V gene lookup returns CDR1 LNHDA and CDR2 SQIVND (reference sequence). V was trimmed by 3 bases and J by 1 base, leaving 7 bases between them. The CDR3 has 14 residues. The CDR3 loop reads CASSIEGSNQPQHF. DNA of the CDR3: TGTGCCAGTAGTATTGAGGGGAGCAATCAGCCCCAGCATTTT.

The rearrangement links TRBV4-1 to TRBJ1-4, with D uncertain. V dropped 3 bases and J dropped 7 bases, with 9 bases sitting between them. Germline CDR1 MGHRA, CDR2 YSYEKL. The CDR3 totals 13 residues. The CDR3 sequence is CASSHAIGEKLFF. The CDR3 nucleotides are TGCGCCAGCAGCCATGCCATAGGTGAAAAACTGTTTTTT.